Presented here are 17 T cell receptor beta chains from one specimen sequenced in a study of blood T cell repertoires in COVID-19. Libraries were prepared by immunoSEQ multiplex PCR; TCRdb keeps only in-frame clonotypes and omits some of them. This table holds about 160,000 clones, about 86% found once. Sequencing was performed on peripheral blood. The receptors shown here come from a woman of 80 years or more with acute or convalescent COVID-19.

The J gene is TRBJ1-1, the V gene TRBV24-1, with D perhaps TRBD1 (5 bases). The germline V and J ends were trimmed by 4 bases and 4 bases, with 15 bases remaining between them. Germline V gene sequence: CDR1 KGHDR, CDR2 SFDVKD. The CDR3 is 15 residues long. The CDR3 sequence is CATSDGTGIGTEAFF. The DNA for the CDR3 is TGTGCCACCAGTGACGGAACAGGTATCGGCACTGAAGCTTTCTTT.

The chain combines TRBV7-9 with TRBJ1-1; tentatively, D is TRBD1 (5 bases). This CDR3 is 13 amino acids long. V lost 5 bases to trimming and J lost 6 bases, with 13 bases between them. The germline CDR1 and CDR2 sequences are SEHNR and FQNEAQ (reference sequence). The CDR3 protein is CASSPSGYAEAFF. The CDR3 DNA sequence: TGTGCCAGCAGCCCATCAGGGTATGCTGAAGCTTTCTTT.

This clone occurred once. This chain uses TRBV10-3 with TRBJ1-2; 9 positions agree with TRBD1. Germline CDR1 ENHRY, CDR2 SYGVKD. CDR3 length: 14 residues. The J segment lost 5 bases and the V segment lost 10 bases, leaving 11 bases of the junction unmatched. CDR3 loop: CASGTGPTGYGYTF. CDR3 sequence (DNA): TGTGCCAGCGGGACAGGGCCTACCGGATATGGCTACACCTTC.

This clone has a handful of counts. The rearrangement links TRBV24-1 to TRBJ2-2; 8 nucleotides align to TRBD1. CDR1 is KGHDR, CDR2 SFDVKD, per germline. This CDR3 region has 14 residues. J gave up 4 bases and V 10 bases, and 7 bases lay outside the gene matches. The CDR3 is CATRQGRGTGELFF. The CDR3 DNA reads TGTGCCACTAGACAGGGGCGAGGCACCGGGGAGCTGTTTTTT.

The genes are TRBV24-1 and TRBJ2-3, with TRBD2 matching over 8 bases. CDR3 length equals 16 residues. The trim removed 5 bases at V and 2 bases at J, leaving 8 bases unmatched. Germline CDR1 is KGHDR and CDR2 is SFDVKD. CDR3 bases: TGTGCCACCAGTGGGGACCCAGCGGGAGCCACAGATACGCAGTATTTT. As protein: CATSGDPAGATDTQYF.

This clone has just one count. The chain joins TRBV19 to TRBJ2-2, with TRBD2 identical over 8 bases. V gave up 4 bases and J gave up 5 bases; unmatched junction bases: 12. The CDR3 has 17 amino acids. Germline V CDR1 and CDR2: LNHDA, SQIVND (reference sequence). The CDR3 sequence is CASSRKTSGARTGELFF. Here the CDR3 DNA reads TGTGCCAGTAGTAGAAAAACTAGCGGAGCTAGGACCGGGGAGCTGTTTTTT.

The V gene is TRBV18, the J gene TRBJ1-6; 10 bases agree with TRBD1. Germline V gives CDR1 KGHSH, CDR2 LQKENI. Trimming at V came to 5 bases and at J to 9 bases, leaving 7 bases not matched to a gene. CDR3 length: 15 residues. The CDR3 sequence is CASSAGQGVGSPLHF. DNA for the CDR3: TGTGCCAGCTCAGCAGGACAGGGGGTTGGTTCACCCCTCCACTTT.

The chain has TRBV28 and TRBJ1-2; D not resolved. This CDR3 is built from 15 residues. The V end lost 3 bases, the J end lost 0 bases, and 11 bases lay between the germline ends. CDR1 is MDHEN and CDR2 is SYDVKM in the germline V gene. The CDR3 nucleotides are TGTGCCAGCAGTTTTATGACAAATTCTAACTATGGCTACACCTTC. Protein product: CASSFMTNSNYGYTF.

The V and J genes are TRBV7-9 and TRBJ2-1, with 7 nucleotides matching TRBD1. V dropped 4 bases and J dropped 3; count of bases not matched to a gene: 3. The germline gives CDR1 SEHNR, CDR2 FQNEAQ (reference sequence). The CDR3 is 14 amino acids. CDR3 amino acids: CASSSRTGYNEQFF. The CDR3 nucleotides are TGTGCCAGCAGCTCACGGACAGGCTACAATGAGCAGTTCTTC.

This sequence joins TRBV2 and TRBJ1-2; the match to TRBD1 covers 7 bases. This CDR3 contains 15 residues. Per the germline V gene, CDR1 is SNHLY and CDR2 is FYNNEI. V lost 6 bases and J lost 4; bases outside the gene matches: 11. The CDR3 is CASRGGLGQPYGYTF. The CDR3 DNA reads TGTGCCAGCAGGGGGGGCTTGGGACAGCCCTATGGCTACACCTTC.

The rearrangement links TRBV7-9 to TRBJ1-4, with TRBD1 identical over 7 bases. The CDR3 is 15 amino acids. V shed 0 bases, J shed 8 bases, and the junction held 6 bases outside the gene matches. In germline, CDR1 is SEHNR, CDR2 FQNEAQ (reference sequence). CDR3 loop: CASSLAAGGMEKLFF. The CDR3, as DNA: TGTGCCAGCAGCTTAGCGGCAGGGGGTATGGAAAAACTGTTTTTT.

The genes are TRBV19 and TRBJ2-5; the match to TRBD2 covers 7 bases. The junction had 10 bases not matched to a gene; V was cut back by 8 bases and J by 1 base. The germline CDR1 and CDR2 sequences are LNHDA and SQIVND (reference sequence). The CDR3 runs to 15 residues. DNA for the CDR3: TGTGCCAGTGGGACCCGAGGACTAGGCCAAGAGACCCAGTACTTC. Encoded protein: CASGTRGLGQETQYF.

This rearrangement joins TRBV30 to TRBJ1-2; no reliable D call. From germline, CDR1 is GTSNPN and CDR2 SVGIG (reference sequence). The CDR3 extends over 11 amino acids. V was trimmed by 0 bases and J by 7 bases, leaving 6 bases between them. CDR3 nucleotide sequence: TGTGCCTGGAGTGTCCCGGGTGGCTACACCTTC. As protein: CAWSVPGGYTF.

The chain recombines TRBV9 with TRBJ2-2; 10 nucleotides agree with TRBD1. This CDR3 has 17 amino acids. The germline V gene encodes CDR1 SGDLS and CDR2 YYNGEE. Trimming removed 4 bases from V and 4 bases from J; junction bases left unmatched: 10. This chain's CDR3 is CASSLRSGQGFTGELFF. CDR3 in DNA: TGTGCCAGCAGCTTAAGGTCGGGACAGGGGTTCACCGGGGAGCTGTTTTTT.

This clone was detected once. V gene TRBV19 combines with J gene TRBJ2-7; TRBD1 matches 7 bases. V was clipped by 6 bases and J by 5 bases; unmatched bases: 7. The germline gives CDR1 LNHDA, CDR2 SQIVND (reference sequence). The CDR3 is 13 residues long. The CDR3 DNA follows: TGTGCCAGTAGCCGAACAGGGGCCCACGAGCAGTACTTC. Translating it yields CASSRTGAHEQYF.

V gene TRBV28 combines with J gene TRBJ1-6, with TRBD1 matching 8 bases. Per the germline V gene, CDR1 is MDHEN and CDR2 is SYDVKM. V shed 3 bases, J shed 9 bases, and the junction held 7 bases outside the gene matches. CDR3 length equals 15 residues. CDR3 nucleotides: TGTGCCAGCAGTTTCGGACAGGGTTTTTTTTCACCCCTCCACTTT. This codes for CASSFGQGFFSPLHF.

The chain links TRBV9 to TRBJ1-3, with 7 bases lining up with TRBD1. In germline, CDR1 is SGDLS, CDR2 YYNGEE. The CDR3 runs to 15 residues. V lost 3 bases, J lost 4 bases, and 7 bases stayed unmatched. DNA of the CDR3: TGTGCCAGCAGCGCTACAGGGGCATCAGGAAACACCATATATTTT. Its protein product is CASSATGASGNTIYF.